These 4 T cell receptor beta chains share one sample of origin, sequenced in a study of circulating and synovial CD4+ cells in juvenile arthritis. Measured with immunoSEQ multiplex PCR; TCRdb has only the in-frame clones, and not every one. The sample holds 30,000 to 40,000 clones, about 96% seen once. Sequences were obtained from CD4+ T cells from blood. These receptors all stem from a human donor with juvenile idiopathic arthritis.

The V call is TRBV25-1, the J call TRBJ2-3, with 8 bases that match TRBD2. Trimming at V came to 5 bases and at J to 4 bases, leaving 5 bases not matched to a gene. CDR3 size: 14 residues. Germline V gene lookup returns CDR1 MGHDK and CDR2 SYGVNS. The CDR3 reads CASSRAGAADTQYF. The CDR3 nucleotides read TGTGCCAGCAGTAGAGCGGGAGCGGCAGATACGCAGTATTTT.

This chain connects TRBV28 to TRBJ1-1, with 11 bases identical to TRBD1. The CDR3 extends over 16 amino acids. Germline V gene lookup returns CDR1 MDHEN and CDR2 SYDVKM. The ends lost 2 bases at V and 1 base at J; junction bases unmatched: 3. The DNA of the CDR3 is TGTGCCAGCAGTTTAACCGGGACAGGGGGGAACACTGAAGCTTTCTTT. Protein sequence: CASSLTGTGGNTEAFF.

The gene calls are TRBV19 and TRBJ1-2; TRBD1 matches at 8 bases. The CDR3 consists of 17 residues. V dropped 3 bases and J dropped 4; count of bases not matched to a gene: 13. The germline V gene has CDR1 LNHDA and CDR2 SQIVND (reference sequence). The CDR3 nucleotides read TGTGCCAGTAGTATCACAATTCGACAGGGGAATTCCTATGGCTACACCTTC. It codes for CASSITIRQGNSYGYTF. The entire variable domain, with the rest obtained from reference TRBV19 and TRBJ1-2, is as follows: DGGITQSPKYLFRKEGQNVTLSCEQNLNHDAMYWYRQDPGQGLRLIYYSQIVNDFQKGDIAEGYSVSREKKESFPLTVTSAQKNPTAFYLCASSITIRQGNSYGYTFGSGTRLTVV.

V and J are TRBV4-2 and TRBJ2-7; D unclear. The V gene lost 1 base and the J gene lost 3 bases, with 7 bases spanning the gap. This CDR3 region has 13 residues. The germline V gene has CDR1 LGHNA and CDR2 YNFKEQ. The CDR3 DNA sequence: TGTGCCAGCAGCCAAGGAGATGACTACGAGCAGTACTTC. Translation: CASSQGDDYEQYF.